The 5 T cell receptor beta chains below were found in one sample sequenced in a study of blood T cell repertoires in COVID-19. The method was immunoSEQ multiplex PCR; TCRdb's version includes in-frame clones alone and lacks a portion of them. The sample consists of just over 650,000 clones, over 80% of them appearing once. The sequenced sample consisted of peripheral blood. The receptors here all came from a woman younger than 30 with acute or convalescent COVID-19.

The chain links TRBV28 to TRBJ1-5; 10 nucleotides line up with TRBD1. The CDR3 covers 16 residues. The junction had 6 bases not matched to a gene; V was cut back by 4 bases and J by 3 bases. Germline assignment: CDR1 MDHEN and CDR2 SYDVKM. The CDR3 spells CASSSPGTGDNQPQHF. The CDR3 coding sequence is TGTGCCAGCAGTTCCCCCGGGACAGGGGACAATCAGCCCCAGCATTTT.

The CDR3 bases are TGTGCCAGCAGCCCCCCAACACGGAGGCACACTGAAGCTTTCTTT. This codes for CASSPPTRRHTEAFF. V and J are TRBV7-9 and TRBJ1-1; no clear D. Germline assignment: CDR1 SEHNR and CDR2 FQNEAQ (reference sequence). V was shortened by 5 bases and J by 3 bases, with 16 bases between the two germline ends. The CDR3 loop spans 15 amino acids.

The chain has TRBV3-1 (or the pseudogene TRBV3-2) and TRBJ1-2; maybe TRBD1 (5 bases). Looked up from germline, CDR1 is LGHDT and CDR2 is YNNKEL (reference sequence). Between the trimmed V and J ends, which lost 5 bases and 4 bases, there was a span of 14 bases. This CDR3 region has 14 residues. CDR3 sequence reads: CASSDGDRVYGYTF. The CDR3 DNA reads as TGTGCCAGCAGCGACGGCGACAGAGTCTATGGCTACACCTTC.

This chain joins TRBV10-3 and TRBJ2-5; TRBD2 matches 9 bases. From germline, CDR1 is ENHRY and CDR2 SYGVKD. There are 14 residues in the CDR3. Trimming removed 10 bases from V and 2 bases from J; junction bases left unmatched: 8. The CDR3 here is CATNLAGRQETQYF. DNA of the CDR3: TGTGCCACCAATCTAGCGGGGCGACAAGAGACCCAGTACTTC.

The sample holds one count of this clone. The chain is built from TRBV2 and TRBJ1-1; D unclear. Germline CDR1 SNHLY, CDR2 FYNNEI. This CDR3 is built from 13 residues. The V end was cut by 3 bases, the J end by 7 bases, with 12 bases between. CDR3: CASSDALVGEAFF. As DNA, the CDR3 is TGTGCCAGCAGTGACGCCCTGGTCGGTGAAGCTTTCTTT.